These 11 T cell receptor beta chains were all obtained from the same sample, sequenced in a study of T-cell memory formation after mild COVID-19. TCRdb reprocessed the 5' RACE reads via MiXCR and lists one record per CDR3 protein. Altogether 150,000 to 200,000 distinct CDR3 sequences are present, 31% being singletons, with the ten largest covering about 12%. Sequenced material: PBMCs or a T cell subset sorted from them (not recorded which). The receptors here all came from an adult woman who had mild COVID-19 (a few samples of this study predate the infection). Cell type and time point are not known.

The chain is built from TRBV7-2 and TRBJ2-7; D remains unclear. The germline gives CDR1 SGHTA, CDR2 FQGNSA. Between the trimmed V and J ends, which lost 5 bases and 0 bases, there was a span of 11 bases. CDR3 length equals 14 residues. The DNA of the CDR3 is TGTGCCAGCAGCCCCCTCGGCATCTCCTACGAGCAGTACTTC. Its protein is CASSPLGISYEQYF.

This chain uses TRBV4-1 with TRBJ2-1, with 8 bases identical to TRBD2. V gave up 2 bases and J gave up 5 bases; unmatched junction bases: 11. CDR1 is MGHRA and CDR2 is YSYEKL in the germline V gene. The CDR3 length is 17 residues. The CDR3, as DNA: TGCGCCAGCAGCCAAACTCCTCGCGGGGGGTCGAACAATGAGCAGTTCTTC. Its translation is CASSQTPRGGSNNEQFF.

The chain recombines TRBV29-1 with TRBJ1-1; tentatively, D is TRBD1 (6 bases). The CDR3 runs to 13 residues. The V end lost 7 bases, the J end lost 4 bases, and 16 bases lay between the germline ends. Germline CDR1 SQVTM, CDR2 ANQGSEA. The CDR3 coding sequence is TGCAGCGCCATATCCCCACAGGGCACTGAAGCTTTCTTT. As protein: CSAISPQGTEAFF.

The V and J genes are TRBV4-2 and TRBJ1-1, with D perhaps matching TRBD1 (5 bases). The V end was cut by 0 bases, the J end by 8 bases, with 19 bases between. CDR3 length: 16 residues. Germline V gene sequence: CDR1 LGHNA, CDR2 YNFKEQ. CDR3 protein: CASSQEGSWGVGEAFF. Here the CDR3 DNA reads TGTGCCAGCAGCCAAGAGGGGAGCTGGGGGGTAGGAGAAGCTTTCTTT.

This rearrangement joins TRBV21-1 to TRBJ2-3. TRBV21-1 is deemed a pseudogene. This CDR3 is built from 16 residues. The CDR3: CASSIPTDTSTDTQYF. CDR3 nucleotide sequence: TGTGCCAGCAGCATACCGACTGACACTAGCACAGATACGCAGTATTTT.

The V and J genes are TRBV7-2 and TRBJ2-5, with D perhaps matching TRBD1 or TRBD2 (6 bases each). Looked up from germline, CDR1 is SGHTA and CDR2 is FQGNSA. The CDR3 consists of 14 residues. The germline V and J ends were trimmed by 4 bases and 2 bases, with 11 bases remaining between them. CDR3 DNA: TGTGCCAGCAGCTCCGGGGGCGGGCAAGAGACCCAGTACTTC. This translates into CASSSGGGQETQYF.

In this sample, this clonotype turned up a few times. This chain connects TRBV27 to TRBJ2-2, with D perhaps TRBD2 (5 bases). Deletions cut 3 bases from V and 7 bases from J, with 15 bases between. Looked up from germline, CDR1 is MNHEY and CDR2 is SMNVEV (reference sequence). The CDR3 totals 15 residues. CDR3 amino acids: CASSLRLGGGGELFF. DNA for the CDR3: TGTGCCAGCAGTTTGAGACTCGGCGGAGGCGGGGAGCTGTTTTTT.

This chain joins TRBV13 and TRBJ2-1; TRBD1 might be the D (6 bases). This CDR3 comprises 16 residues. The V end lost 0 bases, the J end lost 8 bases, and 17 bases lay between the germline ends. The germline gives CDR1 PRHDT, CDR2 FYEKMQ (reference sequence). DNA for the CDR3: TGTGCCAGCAGCTTAGGGGACAGCCTCTTGTCCCATGAGCAGTTCTTC. Its translation: CASSLGDSLLSHEQFF.

This clonotype has a handful of counts. The chain recombines TRBV6-6 with TRBJ2-7; D is unresolved. V was shortened by 2 bases and J by 4 bases, with 6 bases between the two germline ends. CDR1 MNHNY and CDR2 SVGAGI come from the germline V gene (reference sequence). The length of the CDR3 is 12 residues. CDR3 amino acids: CASSYIDYEQYF. The DNA for the CDR3 is TGTGCCAGCAGTTACATAGATTACGAGCAGTACTTC.

V gene TRBV7-8 combines with J gene TRBJ2-3; 10 nucleotides line up with TRBD2. CDR3 length: 15 residues. The V gene's germline CDR1 is SGHVS and CDR2 FQNEAQ. J gave up 4 bases and V 3 bases, and 4 bases lay outside the gene matches. This chain's CDR3 is CASSFRAGGSDTQYF. The CDR3 DNA is TGTGCCAGCAGCTTCCGAGCGGGGGGGTCAGATACGCAGTATTTT.

The table lists this clonotype with a few counts. The CDR3, as DNA: TGTGCCATCGGGGAGGGCTTGAGGCACACTGAAGCTTTCTTT. It encodes CAIGEGLRHTEAFF. The gene calls are TRBV10-3 and TRBJ1-1; the D is unclear. The CDR3 runs to 14 residues. Between the trimmed V and J ends, which lost 8 bases and 3 bases, there was a span of 16 bases. Germline lookup yields CDR1 ENHRY and CDR2 SYGVKD.